The 21 T cell receptor beta chains listed next were all sequenced from one sample in a study of regulatory T cells in long-lasting Graves disease. As to time point: newly diagnosed GD, antithyroid drugs for less than 3 months. RNA from PBMCs was the source of the TCR library. With iRepertoire HTBI primers and Arm-PCR of CDR3 regions, TCR beta libraries were built. One entry per CDR3 protein results from TCRdb running MiXCR on the multiplex PCR reads. The table shows approximately 350,000 distinct CDR3 sequences, with 16% occurring only once. The same sample was also studied in work on T cells in Graves' hyperthyroidism and ophthalmopathy.

This sample comprised peripheral blood mononuclear cells (PBMCs), obtained at new diagnosis, from a patient treated with antithyroid drugs. The receptors here all came from a woman younger than 35 with Graves disease.

The V call is TRBV13, the J call TRBJ1-2, with a possible D match to TRBD1 (5 bases). CDR1 PRHDT and CDR2 FYEKMQ come from the germline V gene (reference sequence). V was shortened by 5 bases and J by 8 bases, with 18 bases between the two germline ends. This CDR3 region has 14 residues. DNA for the CDR3: TGTGCCAGCAGCCTCACAAGCACGGGGGAAGGCTACACCTTC. This translates into CASSLTSTGEGYTF. The full variable domain, with the rest looked up from reference TRBV13 and TRBJ1-2, is AAGVIQSPRHLIKEKRETATLKCYPIPRHDTVYWYQQGPGQDPQFLISFYEKMQSDKGSIPDRFSAQQFSDYHSELNMSSLELGDSALYFCASSLTSTGEGYTFGSGTRLTVV.

As to this clonotype: The junction departs from germline at one end; a sequencing error may be responsible. The chain has TRBV7-7 and TRBJ2-2; D possibly corresponds to TRBD1 (5 bases). CDR3 length: 14 amino acids. CDR1 is SSHAT, CDR2 FNYEAQ, per germline (reference sequence). This CDR3 is CASTPGQDTGELFF. DNA of the CDR3: TGTGCTAGCACCCCCGGACAAGACACCGGGGAGCTGTTTTTT.

The table lists this clonotype with a few counts. The CDR3, as DNA: TGTGCCAGCAGTGCCTACCTAGCGGGAGGGCCCGATACGCAGTATTTT. It codes for CASSAYLAGGPDTQYF. The rearrangement uses TRBV6-2 or TRBV6-3 and TRBJ2-3; 12 bases map to TRBD2. The J segment lost 6 bases and the V segment lost 5 bases, leaving 9 bases of the junction unmatched. Germline V CDR1 and CDR2: MNHEY, SVGEGT. There are 16 residues in the CDR3.

This clonotype occurred many times. The chain combines TRBV7-3 with TRBJ2-1; possible D gene TRBD2, 5 bases. CDR1 and CDR2 (germline): SGHTA, FQGTGA. Trimming pared 4 bases from V and 9 bases from J, leaving 13 bases between. The CDR3 is 13 amino acids. The CDR3 DNA follows: TGTGCCAGCAGCTCAACGCTCCTAGCTGAGCAGTTCTTC. Residues: CASSSTLLAEQFF.

This clonotype has ten or more counts. This chain joins TRBV3-1 and TRBJ2-1; a possible D gene is TRBD2 (6 bases). The CDR3 has 15 residues. The germline V and J ends were trimmed by 3 bases and 1 base, with 10 bases remaining between them. From germline, CDR1 is LGHDT and CDR2 YNNKEL (reference sequence). Written as DNA, the CDR3 is TGTGCCAGCAGCCAGCTAGCGAGTTCCTACAATGAGCAGTTCTTC. Protein product: CASSQLASSYNEQFF.

This clonotype occurred many times. The chain is built from TRBV5-1 and TRBJ2-1, with D unclear. Germline CDR1 reads SGHRS; CDR2 reads YFSETQ. The CDR3 contains 12 residues. V gave up 6 bases and J gave up 7 bases, with 11 bases separating them. The CDR3 DNA is TGCGCCAGCACCAGAGGTACGAATGAGCAGTTCTTC. As protein: CASTRGTNEQFF.

This clonotype occurred many times. This chain connects TRBV29-1 to TRBJ2-2; D is possibly TRBD1 (5 bases). Trimming left V 0 bases short and J 3 bases short, with 8 bases between. CDR1 and CDR2 (germline): SQVTM, ANQGSEA. The CDR3 extends over 14 amino acids. The CDR3 sequence is CSVEDLRDTGELFF. The CDR3 coding sequence is TGCAGCGTTGAAGATCTCAGGGACACCGGGGAGCTGTTTTTT.

This clonotype came up many times. The rearrangement links TRBV20-1 to TRBJ1-1; D gene ambiguous. Germline CDR1 and CDR2: DFQATT and SNEGSKA (reference sequence). The CDR3 runs to 14 residues. Trimming cost V 4 bases and J 0 bases, with 12 bases left between them. This CDR3 is CSAKNRRVNTEAFF. In DNA, the CDR3 is TGCAGTGCTAAGAACCGACGGGTGAACACTGAAGCTTTCTTT.

This clonotype was found a few times. J is TRBJ1-1 and V is TRBV19; D not resolved. Between the trimmed V and J ends, which lost 11 bases and 4 bases, there was a span of 17 bases. CDR1 and CDR2 (germline): LNHDA, SQIVND (reference sequence). This CDR3 comprises 13 residues. The CDR3 region has the DNA TGTGCCGCCTCGACCCAGGTGGGCACTGAAGCTTTCTTT. It encodes CAASTQVGTEAFF.

The V call is TRBV10-3, the J call TRBJ1-1, with D perhaps TRBD1 (6 bases). V lost 3 bases and J lost 3, with 11 bases in between. The CDR3 has 14 amino acids. CDR1 and CDR2 from the germline V gene are ENHRY and SYGVKD. The CDR3 sequence is CAISDRGEYTEAFF. The CDR3 nucleotides are TGTGCCATCAGTGACAGGGGCGAGTACACTGAAGCTTTCTTT.

This clonotype was counted at least ten times. The chain combines TRBV12-3 or TRBV12-4 with TRBJ1-1, with D possibly being TRBD1 (6 bases). The CDR3 is 17 residues long. The germline V and J ends were trimmed by 2 bases and 0 bases, with 16 bases remaining between them. CDR3 coding DNA: TGTGCCAGCAGTTTAAGGGTTTCGGCAGGGGTGAACACTGAAGCTTTCTTT. It yields the protein CASSLRVSAGVNTEAFF.

This clonotype was observed a handful of times. The V gene is TRBV4-2, the J gene TRBJ2-3; the D is unclear. The CDR3 runs 14 residues. From germline, CDR1 is LGHNA and CDR2 YNFKEQ. The V gene lost 0 bases and the J gene lost 7 bases, with 11 bases spanning the gap. CDR3: CASSQELPLNTQYF. DNA of the CDR3: TGTGCCAGCAGCCAAGAACTGCCTTTGAATACGCAGTATTTT.

Turning to this clonotype: Sequence at one end of the junction differs from germline and may be a read error. The chain joins TRBV5-4 to TRBJ2-6, with D possibly called TRBD1 or TRBD2 (5 bases each). This CDR3 is built from 17 residues. The germline V gene has CDR1 SGHNT and CDR2 YYREEE (reference sequence). The CDR3 sequence is CASSSQGPSSGANFLTF. DNA for the CDR3: TGTGCCAGCAGCTCCCAGGGACCGAGCTCTGGGGCCAACTTCCTGACTTTC.

This clonotype appeared many times. CDR3 sequence (DNA): TGTGCCAGCTCACCACAACAGGGTCGCACTGAAGCTTTCTTT. Protein: CASSPQQGRTEAFF. This chain joins TRBV18 and TRBJ1-1; possibly TRBD1 for D (6 bases). Trimming shortened V by 1 base and J by 4 bases, and 10 bases separated the two germline ends. The V gene's germline CDR1 is KGHSH and CDR2 LQKENI. This CDR3 comprises 14 residues.

This clonotype was observed many times. V and J are TRBV4-1 and TRBJ2-3, with D unclear. Germline loops: CDR1 MGHRA, CDR2 YSYEKL. Trimming removed 1 base at V and 10 bases at J, with 18 bases between. The CDR3 has 15 amino acids. The CDR3 DNA reads as TGCGCCAGCAGCCAAGGGTACTGGCCGGACCCGGCGCAGTATTTT. It codes for CASSQGYWPDPAQYF.

This clonotype was seen only a few times. This chain joins TRBV5-6 and TRBJ1-5; possibly TRBD1 for D (5 bases). V lost 1 base and J lost 0, with 11 bases in between. This CDR3 spans 16 amino acids. CDR1 and CDR2 (germline): SGHDT, YYEEEE. The CDR3 bases are TGTGCCAGCAGCTTGACGACAGATTATAGCAATCAGCCCCAGCATTTT. This gives the protein CASSLTTDYSNQPQHF.

The chain uses TRBV5-6 and TRBJ1-2, with D hard to call. From germline, CDR1 is SGHDT and CDR2 YYEEEE. V was cut by 0 bases and J by 7 bases, with 4 bases left in between. CDR3 size: 11 residues. In DNA, the CDR3 is TGTGCCAGCAGCTTGGGACTTGGCTACACCTTC. Protein sequence: CASSLGLGYTF. Full variable domain (remainder filled in from reference TRBV5-6 and TRBJ1-2): DAGVTQSPTHLIKTRGQQVTLRCSPKSGHDTVSWYQQALGQGPQFIFQYYEEEERQRGNFPDRFSGHQFPNYSSELNVNALLLGDSALYLCASSLGLGYTFGSGTRLTVV.

This clonotype was recorded at least ten times. This chain joins TRBV20-1 and TRBJ2-2, with D tentatively TRBD2 (5 bases). Trimming cost V 3 bases and J 0 bases, with 5 bases left between them. The CDR3 is 13 amino acids. The germline CDR1 and CDR2 sequences are DFQATT and SNEGSKA (reference sequence). The CDR3 DNA follows: TGCAGTGCTAGCGGGACGAACACCGGGGAGCTGTTTTTT. As protein: CSASGTNTGELFF.

With regard to this clonotype: This may be a read error: a much more frequent sequence differs by one nucleotide. The chain carries TRBV11-1 and TRBJ2-3; D gene ambiguous. V gave up 5 bases and J gave up 2 bases, with 23 bases separating them. CDR3 length: 18 amino acids. Germline-derived CDR1 and CDR2 are SGHAT and FQDESV (reference sequence). The CDR3 region has the DNA TGTGCCAGCAGCCAAACCCTCGCGAGTGAGTTGAACACAGATACGCAGTATTTT. It codes for CASSQTLASELNTDTQYF.

This clonotype was seen ten or more times. V gene TRBV5-1 combines with J gene TRBJ2-1, with a possible D match to TRBD2 (6 bases). V lost 0 bases and J 6 bases, leaving 22 bases between the germline ends. Germline CDR1 reads SGHRS; CDR2 reads YFSETQ. The CDR3 contains 18 residues. CDR3 in amino acids: CASSLGDLLSRGINEQFF. The CDR3 nucleotides read TGCGCCAGCAGCTTGGGGGACCTTCTTAGTCGCGGGATCAATGAGCAGTTCTTC.

The chain has TRBV5-5 and TRBJ2-7; TRBD1 is a possible D gene (6 bases). The CDR3 length is 20 residues. CDR1 is SGHKS and CDR2 is YYEKEE in the germline V gene (reference sequence). V lost 5 bases and J lost 3, with 33 bases in between. The CDR3 DNA reads as TGTGCCAGCAGGTGGACCGAACAGGGTAGGGGTTCTATTCGACTCTACGAGCAGTACTTC. Translated: CASRWTEQGRGSIRLYEQYF. Variable domain in full (rest from reference TRBV5-5 and TRBJ2-7): DAGVTQSPTHLIKTRGQQVTLRCSPISGHKSVSWYQQVLGQGPQFIFQYYEKEERGRGNFPDRFSARQFPNYSSELNVNALLLGDSALYLCASRWTEQGRGSIRLYEQYFGPGTRLTVT.